The entry that follows covers one T cell receptor (beta chain) sequence. Treatment of the sample: some 19 received Ad26.COV2.S at low or high dose, single or two shots; about 5 received placebo; per-sample allocation not given. Samples analyzed were those drawn on day 63 after the first vaccine or placebo injection. Sequencing was performed with immunoSEQ multiplex PCR; in TCRdb, only in-frame clones are kept and a portion is missing. The data contain 300,000 to 400,000 clones, approximately 86% of them singletons. This specimen belongs to a study of Ad26.COV2.S vaccination and SARS-CoV-2 variants. The CDR3 spans 14 residues. Germline assignment: CDR1 GTSNPN and CDR2 SVGIG (reference sequence). V was trimmed by 2 bases and J by 3 bases, leaving 13 bases between them.

The chain is built from TRBV30 and TRBJ1-1; D gene uncertain. The sequence came from a person between 18 and 59 years old who received the Ad26.COV2.S COVID-19 vaccine or a placebo. The sample in question was peripheral blood, obtained in a trial of Ad26.COV2.S vaccine versus placebo. CDR3 loop: CAWSRDFVHTEAFF. For the CDR3, the DNA is TGTGCCTGGAGTCGAGACTTTGTTCACACTGAAGCTTTCTTT.